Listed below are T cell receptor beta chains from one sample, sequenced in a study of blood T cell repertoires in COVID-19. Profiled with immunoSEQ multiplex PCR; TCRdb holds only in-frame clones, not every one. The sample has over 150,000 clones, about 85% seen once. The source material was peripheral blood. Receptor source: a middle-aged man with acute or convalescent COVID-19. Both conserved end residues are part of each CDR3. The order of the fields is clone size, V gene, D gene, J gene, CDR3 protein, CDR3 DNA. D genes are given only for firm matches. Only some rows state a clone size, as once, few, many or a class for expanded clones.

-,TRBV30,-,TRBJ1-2,CAWSQGGGNGYTF,TGTGCCTGGAGTCAGGGAGGGGGGAATGGCTACACCTTC
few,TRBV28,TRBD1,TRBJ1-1,CASSPGDSNFEAFF,TGTGCCAGCAGTCCCGGGGACAGCAACTTTGAAGCTTTCTTT
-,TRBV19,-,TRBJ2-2,CASSISPANTGELFF,TGTGCCAGTAGTATTAGCCCCGCGAACACCGGGGAGCTGTTTTTT
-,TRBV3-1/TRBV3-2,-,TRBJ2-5,CASSQDVGVETQYF,TGTGCCAGCAGCCAAGATGTAGGGGTGGAGACCCAGTACTTC
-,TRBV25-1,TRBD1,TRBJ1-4,CASSDHMTGGEKLFF,TGTGCCAGCAGTGATCACATGACAGGGGGAGAAAAACTGTTTTTT
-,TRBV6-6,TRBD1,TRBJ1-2,CASSTTGEYGYTF,TGTGCCAGCAGTACAACAGGGGAGTATGGCTACACCTTC
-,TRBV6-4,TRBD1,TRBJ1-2,CASSDVNRGGYGYTF,TGTGCCAGCAGTGATGTAAACAGGGGAGGCTATGGCTACACCTTC
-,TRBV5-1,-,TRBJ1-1,CASSLALSGNTEAFF,TGCGCCAGCAGCTTGGCCCTTTCAGGGAACACTGAAGCTTTCTTT
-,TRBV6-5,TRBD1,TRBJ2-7,CASSPGTGPRYEQYF,TGTGCCAGCAGCCCCGGGACAGGTCCGAGATACGAGCAGTACTTC
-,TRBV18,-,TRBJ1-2,CASSPRDGANYGYTF,TGTGCCAGCTCACCGCGGGACGGAGCTAACTATGGCTACACCTTC
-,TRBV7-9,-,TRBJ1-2,CASTRRQGTYGYTF,TGTGCCAGCACCAGACGCCAGGGGACCTATGGCTACACCTTC
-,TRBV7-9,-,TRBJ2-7,CASSFGGQSYEQYF,TGTGCCAGCAGCTTCGGGGGGCAAAGCTACGAGCAGTACTTC
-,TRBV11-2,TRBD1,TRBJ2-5,CASSLAMAGGRETQYF,TGTGCCAGCAGCTTAGCGATGGCAGGGGGCCGGGAGACCCAGTACTTC
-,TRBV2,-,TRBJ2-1,CASSRQISSYNEQFF,TGTGCCAGCAGTCGCCAGATCAGCTCCTACAATGAGCAGTTCTTC
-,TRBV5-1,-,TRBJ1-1,CASSLVSGPNTEAFF,TGCGCCAGCAGCTTGGTGTCAGGCCCGAACACTGAAGCTTTCTTT
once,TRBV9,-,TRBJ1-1,CASSVGWATEAFF,TGTGCCAGCAGCGTAGGGTGGGCCACTGAAGCTTTCTTT
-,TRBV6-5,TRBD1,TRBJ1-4,CASRRQGGEKLFF,TGTGCCAGCAGACGACAGGGGGGTGAAAAACTGTTTTTT
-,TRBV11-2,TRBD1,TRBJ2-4,CASSTGQPQNIQYF,TGTGCCAGCAGCACGGGACAGCCACAAAACATTCAGTACTTC
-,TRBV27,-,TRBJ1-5,CASSLINGHDQPQHF,TGTGCCAGCAGCCTCATCAATGGACATGATCAGCCCCAGCATTTT
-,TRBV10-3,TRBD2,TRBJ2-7,CAISGKSGGTYEQYF,TGTGCCATCAGTGGTAAGAGCGGGGGTACCTACGAGCAGTACTTC
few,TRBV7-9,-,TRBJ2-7,CASADGAYEQYF,TGTGCCAGCGCTGACGGGGCCTACGAGCAGTACTTC
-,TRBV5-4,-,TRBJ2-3,CASSGGPQGHITDTQYF,TGTGCCAGCAGCGGTGGTCCTCAGGGCCATATCACAGATACGCAGTATTTT
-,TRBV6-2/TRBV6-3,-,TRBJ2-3,CASSYGIRYTDTQYF,TGTGCCAGCAGTTATGGTATCAGGTACACAGATACGCAGTATTTT
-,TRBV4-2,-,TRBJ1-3,CASSQYRDTLMKSGNTIYF,TGTGCCAGCAGCCAATATAGAGACACCCTTATGAAGTCTGGAAACACCATATATTTT
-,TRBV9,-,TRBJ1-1,CASRPTGANTEAFF,TGTGCCAGCAGGCCGACAGGTGCGAACACTGAAGCTTTCTTT
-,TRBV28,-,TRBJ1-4,CASRTAGLNDEKLFF,TGTGCCAGCAGGACCGCGGGGTTGAATGATGAAAAACTGTTTTTT
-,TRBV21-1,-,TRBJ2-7,CASSPSSHGEQYF,TGTGCCAGCAGCCCTTCCTCCCACGGCGAGCAGTACTTC
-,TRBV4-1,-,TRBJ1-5,CASSQDRATRGINQPQHF,TGCGCCAGCAGCCAAGATAGGGCTACCCGGGGGATCAATCAGCCCCAGCATTTT
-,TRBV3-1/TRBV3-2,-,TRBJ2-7,CASSTRQAYEQYF,TGTGCCAGCAGCACCCGACAGGCCTACGAGCAGTACTTC
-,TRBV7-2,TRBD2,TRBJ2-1,CASSLVSGGPLDEQFF,TGTGCCAGCAGCTTAGTTAGCGGGGGACCCTTAGATGAGCAGTTCTTC
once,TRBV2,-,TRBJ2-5,CASSRVTQGETQYF,TGTGCCAGCAGTCGGGTCACGCAGGGGGAGACCCAGTACTTC
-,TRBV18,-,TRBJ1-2,CASSPLPGRDDYTF,TGTGCCAGCTCACCACTTCCAGGGCGAGATGACTACACCTTC
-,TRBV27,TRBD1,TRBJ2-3,CASSLYTGGGDTQYF,TGTGCCAGCAGTTTATATACAGGGGGCGGAGATACGCAGTATTTT
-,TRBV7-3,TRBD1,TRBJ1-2,CASSPGGFNYGYTF,TGTGCCAGCAGCCCAGGGGGATTTAACTATGGCTACACCTTC
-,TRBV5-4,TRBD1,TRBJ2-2,CASSSGGTGPRSVTGELFF,TGTGCCAGCAGCTCGGGCGGGACAGGGCCCCGCAGTGTCACCGGGGAGCTGTTTTTT